This paragraph covers one T cell receptor (beta chain) sequence. These data originate in a study of T-cell reconstitution after alpha-beta-depleted transplantation in children. From germline, CDR1 is LNHDA and CDR2 SQIVND (reference sequence). There are 17 residues in the CDR3. V shed 7 bases and J shed 0 bases, with 16 bases lying between them. Unique molecular identifiers were used to barcode this TCRbeta library. From the PCR reads, TCRdb called clonotypes with MiXCR, one entry per CDR3 protein. The sample includes 450,000 to 600,000 distinct CDR3 sequences, 32% seen only once; the top ten take around 2.4%.

This clonotype was obtained from a human donor who donated a stem cell graft to a child with aplastic anemia. The chain has TRBV19 and TRBJ2-6, with D possibly matching TRBD2 (6 bases). Material: PBMCs from the stem cell graft donor, obtained from the stem cell graft. CDR3 nucleotides: TGTGCCAGTACGACTAGGCAGGGAACCTCTGGGGCCAACGTCCTGACTTTC. Its translation: CASTTRQGTSGANVLTF.